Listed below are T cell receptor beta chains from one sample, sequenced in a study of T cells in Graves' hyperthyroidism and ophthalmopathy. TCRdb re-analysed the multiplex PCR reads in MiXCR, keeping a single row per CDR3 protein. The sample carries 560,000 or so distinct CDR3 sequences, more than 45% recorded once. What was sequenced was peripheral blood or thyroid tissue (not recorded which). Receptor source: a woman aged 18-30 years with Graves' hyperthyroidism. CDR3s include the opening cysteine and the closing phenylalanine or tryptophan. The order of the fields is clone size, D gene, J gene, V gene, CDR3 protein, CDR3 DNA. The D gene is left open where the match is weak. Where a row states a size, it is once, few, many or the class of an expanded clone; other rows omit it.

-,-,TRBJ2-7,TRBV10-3,CASSKAPYEQYF,TGTGCCAGCAGTAAAGCTCCCTACGAGCAGTACTTC
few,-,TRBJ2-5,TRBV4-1,CASSPQQWGSMETQYF,TGCGCCAGCAGCCCACAACAGTGGGGGAGCATGGAGACCCAGTACTTC
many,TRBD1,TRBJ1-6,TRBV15,CATARQGANSPLHF,TGTGCCACAGCCCGACAGGGGGCTAATTCACCCCTCCACTTT
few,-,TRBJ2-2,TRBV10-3,CATGETRNTGELFF,TGTGCCACCGGAGAGACTAGGAACACCGGGGAGCTGTTTTTT
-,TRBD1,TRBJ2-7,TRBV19,CASSIGQGAPYEQYF,TGTGCCAGTAGTATCGGCCAGGGGGCCCCCTACGAGCAGTACTTC
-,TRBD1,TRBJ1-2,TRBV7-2,CASSQETGRNYGYTF,TGTGCCAGCAGCCAAGAGACAGGGCGTAACTATGGCTACACCTTC
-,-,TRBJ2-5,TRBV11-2,CASSISETQYF,TGTGCCAGCAGCATCTCAGAGACCCAGTACTTC
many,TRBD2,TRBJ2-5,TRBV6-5,CASSERREAQYF,TGTGCCAGCAGTGAACGGCGGGAGGCCCAGTACTTC
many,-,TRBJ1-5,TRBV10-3,CAISGASNSNQPQHF,TGTGCCATCAGTGGGGCCAGTAATAGCAATCAGCCCCAGCATTTT
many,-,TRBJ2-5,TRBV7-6,CASSLAGKTQYF,TGTGCCAGCAGCTTAGCAGGGAAGACCCAGTACTTC
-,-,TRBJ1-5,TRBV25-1,CASWGVGNQPQHF,TGTGCCAGCTGGGGTGTGGGCAATCAGCCCCAGCATTTT
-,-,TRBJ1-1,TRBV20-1,CSARDSRTANTEAFF,TGCAGTGCTAGAGATAGCAGGACAGCGAACACTGAAGCTTTCTTT
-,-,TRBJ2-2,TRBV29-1,CSVAPGELFF,TGCAGCGTTGCCCCCGGGGAGCTGTTTTTT
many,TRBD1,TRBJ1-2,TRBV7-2,CATPGQGRGGYTF,TGTGCCACCCCGGGACAGGGGCGTGGCGGCTACACCTTC
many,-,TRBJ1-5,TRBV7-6,CASSLGADYSNQPQHF,TGTGCCAGCAGCTTAGGGGCAGACTATAGCAATCAGCCCCAGCATTTT
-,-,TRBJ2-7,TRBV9,CASSVGGAILYEQYF,TGTGCCAGCAGCGTAGGCGGGGCCATATTATACGAGCAGTACTTC
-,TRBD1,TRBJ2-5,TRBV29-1,CSVERYWTGGQETQYF,TGCAGCGTTGAACGCTATTGGACAGGGGGGCAAGAGACCCAGTACTTC
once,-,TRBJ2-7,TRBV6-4,CASRSLRTGTTYEQYF,TGTGCCAGCAGATCACTTAGGACAGGGACTACCTACGAGCAGTACTTC
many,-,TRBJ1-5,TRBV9,CASSADSNQPQHF,TGTGCCAGCAGCGCGGATAGCAATCAGCCCCAGCATTTT
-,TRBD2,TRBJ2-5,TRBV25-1,CASSARAGVGGETQYF,TGTGCCAGCAGTGCCCGAGCGGGAGTAGGAGGGGAGACCCAGTACTTC